This T cell receptor beta chain originates from a study of T cell responses to AZD1222 COVID-19 vaccine. Whole-study findings and limits: Females outnumbered males among donors, who were mostly white British; clonal diversity was possibly underestimated. The CD4 TCRs associated with vaccination extended across spike and predominated at 160-218 and 743-854.

Assay: immunoSEQ multiplex PCR; the TCRdb copy retains only in-frame clones and omits some. Among 200,000 to 250,000 clones listed, about 94% were seen once. Details on this clone: What it recognizes is unknown.

This TCR derives from an adult who received the MenACWY meningococcal vaccine as a control. The material sequenced was peripheral blood, taken 28 days after the second dose of the MenACWY control vaccine.

DNA for the CDR3: TGCGCCAGCAGCCAAGGGCAGGGGGCCGGAGATACGCAGTATTTT. Translated: CASSQGQGAGDTQYF. The chain is built from TRBV4-1 and TRBJ2-3; 8 bases map to TRBD1. This CDR3 is 15 amino acids long. Germline V gene lookup returns CDR1 MGHRA and CDR2 YSYEKL. V was pared by 1 base and J by 5 bases, with 5 bases of the junction left unmatched.